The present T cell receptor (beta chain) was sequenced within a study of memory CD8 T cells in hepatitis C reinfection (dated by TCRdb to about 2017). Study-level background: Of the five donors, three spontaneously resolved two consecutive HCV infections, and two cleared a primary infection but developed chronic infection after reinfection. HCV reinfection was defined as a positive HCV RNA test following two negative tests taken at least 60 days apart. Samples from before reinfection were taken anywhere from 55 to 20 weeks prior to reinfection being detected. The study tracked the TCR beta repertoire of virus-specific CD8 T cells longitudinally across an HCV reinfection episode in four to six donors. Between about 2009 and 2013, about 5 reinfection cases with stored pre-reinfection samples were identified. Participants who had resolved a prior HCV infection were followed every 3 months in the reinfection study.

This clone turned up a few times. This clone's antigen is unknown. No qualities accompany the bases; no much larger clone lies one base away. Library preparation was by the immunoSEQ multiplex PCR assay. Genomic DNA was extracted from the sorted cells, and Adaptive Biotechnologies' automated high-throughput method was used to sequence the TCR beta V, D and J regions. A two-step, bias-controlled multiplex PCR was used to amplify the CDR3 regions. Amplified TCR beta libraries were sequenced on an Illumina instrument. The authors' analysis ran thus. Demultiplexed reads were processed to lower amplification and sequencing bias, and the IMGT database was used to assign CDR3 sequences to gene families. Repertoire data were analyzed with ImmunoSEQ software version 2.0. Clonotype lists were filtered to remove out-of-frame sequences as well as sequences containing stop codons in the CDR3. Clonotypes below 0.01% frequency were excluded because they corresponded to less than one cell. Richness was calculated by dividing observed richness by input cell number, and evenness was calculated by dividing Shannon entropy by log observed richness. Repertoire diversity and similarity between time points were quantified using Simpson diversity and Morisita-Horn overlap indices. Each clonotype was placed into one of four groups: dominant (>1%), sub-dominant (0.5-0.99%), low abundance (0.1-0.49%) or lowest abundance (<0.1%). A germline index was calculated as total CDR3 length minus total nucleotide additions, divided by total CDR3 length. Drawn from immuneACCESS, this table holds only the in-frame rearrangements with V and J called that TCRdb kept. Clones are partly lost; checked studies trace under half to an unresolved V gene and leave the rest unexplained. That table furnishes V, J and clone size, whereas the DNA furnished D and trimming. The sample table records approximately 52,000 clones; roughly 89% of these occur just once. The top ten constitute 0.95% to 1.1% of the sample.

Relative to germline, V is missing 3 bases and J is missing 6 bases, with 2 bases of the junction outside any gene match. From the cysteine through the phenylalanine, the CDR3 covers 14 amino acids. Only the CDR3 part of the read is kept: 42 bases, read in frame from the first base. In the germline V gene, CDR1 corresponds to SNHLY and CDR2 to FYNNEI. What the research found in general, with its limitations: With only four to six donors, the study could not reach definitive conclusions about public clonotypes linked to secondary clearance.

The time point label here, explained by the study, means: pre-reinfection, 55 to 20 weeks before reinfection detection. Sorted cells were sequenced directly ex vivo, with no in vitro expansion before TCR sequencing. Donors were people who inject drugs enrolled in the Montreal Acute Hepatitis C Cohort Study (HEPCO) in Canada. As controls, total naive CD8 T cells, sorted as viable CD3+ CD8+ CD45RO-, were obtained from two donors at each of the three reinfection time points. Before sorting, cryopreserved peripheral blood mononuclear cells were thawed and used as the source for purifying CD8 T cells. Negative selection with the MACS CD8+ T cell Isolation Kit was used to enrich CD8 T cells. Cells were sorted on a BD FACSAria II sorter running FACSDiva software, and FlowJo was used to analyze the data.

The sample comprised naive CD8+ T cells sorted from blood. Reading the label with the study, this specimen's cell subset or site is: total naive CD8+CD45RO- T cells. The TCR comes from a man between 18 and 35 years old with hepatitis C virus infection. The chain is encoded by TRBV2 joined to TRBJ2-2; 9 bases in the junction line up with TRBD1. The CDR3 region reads CASSEHRGPGELFF. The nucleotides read TGTGCCAGCAGTGAGCACAGGGGGCCCGGGGAGCTGTTTTTT.